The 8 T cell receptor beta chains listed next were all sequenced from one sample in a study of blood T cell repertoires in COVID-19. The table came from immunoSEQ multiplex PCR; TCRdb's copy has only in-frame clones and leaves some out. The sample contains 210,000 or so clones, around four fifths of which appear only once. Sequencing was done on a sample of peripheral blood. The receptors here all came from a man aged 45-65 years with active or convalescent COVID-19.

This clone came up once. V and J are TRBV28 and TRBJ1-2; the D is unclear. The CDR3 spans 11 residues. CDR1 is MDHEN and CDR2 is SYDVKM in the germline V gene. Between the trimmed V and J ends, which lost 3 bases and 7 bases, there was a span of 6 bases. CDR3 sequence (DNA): TGTGCCAGCAGTTTGATCGGTGGCTACACCTTC. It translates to CASSLIGGYTF.

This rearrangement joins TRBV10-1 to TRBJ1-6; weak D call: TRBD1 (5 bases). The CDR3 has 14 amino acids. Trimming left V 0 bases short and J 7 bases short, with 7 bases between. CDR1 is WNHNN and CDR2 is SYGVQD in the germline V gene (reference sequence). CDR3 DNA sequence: TGCGCCAGCAGTGAGTCTACAGGAAATTCACCCCTCCACTTT. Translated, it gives CASSESTGNSPLHF.

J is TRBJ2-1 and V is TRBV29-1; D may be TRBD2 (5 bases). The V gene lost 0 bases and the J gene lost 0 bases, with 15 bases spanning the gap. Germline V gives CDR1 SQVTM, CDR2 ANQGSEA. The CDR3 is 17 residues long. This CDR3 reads CSVEDRSSGRSYNEQFF. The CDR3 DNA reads TGCAGCGTTGAAGATCGAAGCAGCGGTCGCTCCTACAATGAGCAGTTCTTC.

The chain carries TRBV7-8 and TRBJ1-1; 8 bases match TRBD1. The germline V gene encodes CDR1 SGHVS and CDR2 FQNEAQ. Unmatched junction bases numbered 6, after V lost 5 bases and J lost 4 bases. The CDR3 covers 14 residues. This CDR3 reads CASSPGQGPTEAFF. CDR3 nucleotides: TGTGCCAGCAGCCCTGGACAGGGTCCCACTGAAGCTTTCTTT.

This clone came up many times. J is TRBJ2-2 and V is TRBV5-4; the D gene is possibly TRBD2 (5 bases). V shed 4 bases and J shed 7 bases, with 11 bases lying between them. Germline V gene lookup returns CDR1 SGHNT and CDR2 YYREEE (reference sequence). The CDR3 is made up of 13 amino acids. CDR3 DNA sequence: TGTGCCAGCAGCAGACGGGGAATCGGGGAGCTGTTTTTT. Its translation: CASSRRGIGELFF.

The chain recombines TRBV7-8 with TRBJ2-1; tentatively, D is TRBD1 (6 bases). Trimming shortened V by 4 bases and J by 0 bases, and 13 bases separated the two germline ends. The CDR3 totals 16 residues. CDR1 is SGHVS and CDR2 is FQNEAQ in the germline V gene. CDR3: CASSSTGHSSYNEQFF. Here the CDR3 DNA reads TGTGCCAGCAGCTCGACAGGACACAGCTCCTACAATGAGCAGTTCTTC.

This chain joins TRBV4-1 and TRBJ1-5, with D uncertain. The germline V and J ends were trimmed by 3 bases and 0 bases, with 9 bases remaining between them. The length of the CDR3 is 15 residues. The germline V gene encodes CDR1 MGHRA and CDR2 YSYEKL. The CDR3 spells CASSQTGNSNQPQHF. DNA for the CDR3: TGCGCCAGCAGCCAGACGGGTAATAGCAATCAGCCCCAGCATTTT.

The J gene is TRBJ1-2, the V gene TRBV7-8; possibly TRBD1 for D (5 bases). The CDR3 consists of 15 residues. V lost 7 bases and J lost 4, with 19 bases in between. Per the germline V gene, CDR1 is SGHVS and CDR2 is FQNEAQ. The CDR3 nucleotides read TGTGCCAGCACCGTAGGGGCACGGGCCGGCTATGGCTACACCTTC. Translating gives CASTVGARAGYGYTF.